This T cell receptor (beta chain) was sequenced during a study of cytomegalovirus exposure and HLA in healthy donors (dated by TCRdb to the late 2010s). In terms of the full investigation: An earlier analysis of roughly 610 of the donors reported around 280 Gb of sequence data and 117 million unique TCR beta sequences obtained from around 190 million T cells. Class I and class II HLA loci were covered by the typing at four-digit resolution. Of the approximately 400 genotyped donors, about 84% fell in the genetic ancestry cluster associated with self-reported Caucasian donors. Because of strong linkage in the cohort, roughly five DR-DQ haplotypes were treated as single units for association and clustering. The number of donors typed differed by locus, with about 629-640 for A, B, C, DRB1 and DQB1, around 520 for DQA1, approximately 580 for DPA1, and approximately 470 for DPB1. Donor age, sex, ethnicity and CMV serostatus were collected together with the repertoire data. Along with the roughly 670-subject first cohort, a separate validation cohort of around 110 different subjects was used. The study aimed to test whether cataloging public T cell receptors could reveal signatures of past pathogen exposure. In a later genetic analysis, genome-wide SNP genotypes for about 55% of the roughly 700 donors were used, and that subset was treated as a discovery cohort. To study patterns of TCR occurrence, a later analysis re-analyzed previously published TCR beta repertoires from several hundred donors and added high-resolution HLA genotyping. In an earlier analysis of over 550 of the donors, high-throughput TCR beta sequencing was used to judge whether each TCR beta V gene segment behaved as functional or pseudogenic. High-throughput TCR immunosequencing, statistical association of individual TCRs with disease status, and machine learning were combined to predict cytomegalovirus infection status. All discovery cohort repertoires had been generated on a single sequencing platform. The later analysis used no new phenotypic data to find candidate immune exposures, relying instead on TCR beta sequences and their occurrence across donors. The T cell repertoires of 666 subjects were profiled by immunosequencing and related to cytomegalovirus serostatus. About 300 gigabases of sequencing data and about 92 million unique TCR sequences made up an early release that covered approximately 620 HLA-typed donors. Among several hundred genotyped donors of the cohort, an average of around 240,000 unique TCR beta nucleotide sequences was sequenced per donor, of which about 18% were non-productive.

The library was generated by the immunoSEQ multiplex PCR assay. The multiplex PCR relied on a mix of 60 forward primers for TCR Vbeta segments and 13 reverse primers for TCR Jbeta segments. The CDR3 region of rearranged TCR beta genes was amplified from genomic DNA with a multiplex PCR assay. The Illumina HiSeq System was used to sequence the amplified TCR beta libraries as 87-base-pair reads. Per the original workflow: In a later analysis, roughly 80 million unique TCR beta chains were counted across the 650 to 700 repertoires, and around 10 million of these chains were shared by at least two donors. Raw reads were error-corrected and collapsed into unique sequences with a nearest-neighbor algorithm that merged closely related sequences to remove PCR and sequencing errors. Alignment of CDR3 sequences to IMGT reference sequences was used to assign V, D and J gene segments. For a sequence to be retained, at least a six-nucleotide match to both a V gene segment and a J gene segment was required. Rearrangements were called productive when the CDR3 lacked stop codons and stayed in frame with V and J; all others were non-productive. Following IMGT convention, CDR3 was defined as the stretch from the second conserved V-encoded cysteine up to the conserved J-encoded phenylalanine. In an earlier analysis of some 550 of the donors, sequences lacking an unambiguous match to a single V gene segment were excluded. In an earlier analysis of a few hundred of the donors, V segments were called functional above 56.7% productive rearrangements and were called segregating when the between-donor standard deviation exceeded 5%. To diagnose cytomegalovirus status from the catalog of TCR beta chain sequences, a statistical classification framework was built. In a later analysis, V and J genes were assigned by comparing TCR nucleotide sequences against IMGT/GENE-DB human TR gene sequences. The TCRdist pipeline was used in a later analysis to assign CDR3 sequences and most-parsimonious VDJ recombination scenarios. A later analysis defined each TCR beta chain by its CDR3 amino acid sequence plus V-gene family, and excluded reads lacking a unique V-gene family. To address suspected cross-contamination and a sequencing artifact, a later analysis removed a few hundred highly shared, low-generation-probability nucleotide sequences. A later analysis calculated a clonal expansion index for each public chain from normalized within-repertoire ranks of inferred template counts. Generation probabilities in a later analysis came from a VDJ recombination model fitted to out-of-frame rearrangements, and those results were checked against IGoR. Hypergeometric tests were used in a later analysis to score TCR-TCR, TCR-HLA and TCR-CMV co-occurrence, with a repertoire-size bias correction applied to the TCR pairs. To estimate false discovery rates, a later analysis permuted the HLA or CMV assignments 20 times. In a later analysis, co-occurring TCRs were grouped with DBSCAN, and TCRdist sequence similarity was added when clustering was performed within HLA-allele-positive subsets. For co-occurrence clustering, repertoires with fewer than 30,000 or more than 120,000 public chains were excluded, along with four to six repertoires with anomalous nucleotide sharing. Here the immuneACCESS table is served through TCRdb, limited to in-frame sequences with V and J called. Missing clones are a known gap in these copies; in checked studies unresolved V genes cover under half, and the rest lacks a known reason. V and J calls and clone size are as listed in that table; D and trimming were resolved from the DNA. The sample table shows about 190,000 clones, and over 70% are seen once. The top ten constitute around 1.6% of the sample.

General findings and caveats noted by the study authors: Correlated functional status among segregating V segments might be attributable to linkage disequilibrium, but an unknown experimental factor could not be ruled out. The study listed approximately 160 TCR beta chains as associated with cytomegalovirus. A group of highly shared sequence variants was considered likely to be a technical artifact of the sequencing pipeline. According to a later analysis, parvovirus B19, influenza, CMV and Epstein-Barr virus appeared linked to several top co-occurrence clusters. For the cohort, immune exposure information was limited to CMV serostatus. HLA typing was unavailable for some donors at each locus, so association tests used only the typed subset. Most TCR sequences were seen in very few donors, while some public TCRs were found in many individuals. Specific HLA alleles were associated with roughly 17,000 TCR beta sequences at a false discovery rate of 0.05 in a later analysis. According to a later analysis, most CMV-associated TCR beta chains appeared to be HLA-restricted, and the HLA associations seemed to be driven largely by CMV exposure. The cohort was sequenced for TCR beta chains only, and without alpha or paired-chain data the features that could be detected were limited. In a later analysis, HLA-associated TCR beta chains were found to be more clonally expanded and to have lower generation probabilities than equally common non-associated chains. A further reported finding was that TCR beta sequences accurately predicted the HLA-A and HLA-B alleles for most subjects in the first cohort. The 87-base-pair reads could not distinguish some IMGT-functional V segments, including TRBV6-2 and TRBV6-3, so those segments were excluded. Assigning TCR associations to individual alleles was difficult when HLA alleles, especially DR and DQ, strongly co-occurred. Because counts were too low, about 18 rarely observed V segments, including chromosome 9 orphons, were left out of the earlier analysis of a few hundred of the donors. Cytomegalovirus status was reported to be diagnosed by the classifier with high specificity and sensitivity in both the original and validation cohorts. In a later genetic analysis, fewer N-insertions in productive TCRs were reported among donors in an Asian-associated ancestry cluster than the roughly 700-donor mean. In an earlier analysis of around 600 of the donors, most TCR beta V segments were observed in productive rearrangements about 90% or about 30% of the time, broadly matching IMGT annotations. A few of the identified cytomegalovirus-associated TCR beta chains were confirmed in vitro to be specific for cytomegalovirus antigens. An association between a missense DCLRE1C variant and V-gene and J-gene trimming of TCR beta chains was found in a later genetic analysis and replicated in an independent cohort. The authors suggested that the approach could potentially be generalized to other disease states and immunological phenotypes. A later analysis found that TCR association rates varied across HLA loci, with DRB1 alleles showing the most associated TCRs and HLA-C alleles the fewest. The presence/absence analyses assumed that sequencing depth was roughly uniform across donors, and that assumption may not be true.

Details on this clone: Its binding antigen is unknown. Base qualities are not recorded, but no much larger clone differs from it by a single base.

Taken from cysteine to phenylalanine, the CDR3 has 15 residues. Here the CDR3 DNA is all that survives: 45 bases in frame from base 1. V has 5 bases trimmed and J has 1 base trimmed; junction bases matching no gene number 5. Per the germline V gene (reference sequence), LNHDA is the CDR1 and SQIVND is the CDR2. The cohort consisted of 650 to 850 healthy bone marrow donors. At the time of sampling, every cohort member was nominally healthy, though immune exposures that went unrecorded were likely present. The donor was CMV seropositive and belonged to the group of around 300 seropositive cohort members. A peripheral blood sample was provided by each donor, and peripheral blood mononuclear cells were used for TCR beta sequencing. Genomic DNA was extracted from the blood cell samples with the Qiagen DNeasy Blood Extraction Kit.

This sequence originates from a man aged 35-49 years in good health and CMV-seropositive. Here the chain combines TRBV19 and TRBJ1-5; TRBD1 fits 7 bases in the junction. Sequenced: PBMCs. The sequenced DNA is TGTGCCAGTAGTCTGACAGGGAGAAGCAATCAGCCCCAGCATTTT. It translates to CASSLTGRSNQPQHF.